These 12 T cell receptor beta chains were sequenced from one sample in a study of blood T cell repertoires in COVID-19. TCRdb keeps only in-frame clones here, not all; method: immunoSEQ multiplex PCR. The sample shows over 200,000 clones, around 80% of them seen only once. The sequenced sample was peripheral blood. The receptors stem from a man between 35 and 55 years old with acute or convalescent COVID-19.

V gene TRBV19 combines with J gene TRBJ2-2; a possible D gene is TRBD2 (7 bases). CDR3 length: 18 residues. Trimming stripped 5 bases from V and 4 bases from J, with 23 bases between. In germline, CDR1 is LNHDA, CDR2 SQIVND (reference sequence). The DNA of the CDR3 is TGTGCCAGTAGTTATCGGGGGGCGAGACCGAGTGGCACCGGGGAGCTGTTTTTT. This gives the protein CASSYRGARPSGTGELFF.

The V call is TRBV19, the J call TRBJ1-2; tentatively, D is TRBD1 (6 bases). The length of the CDR3 is 19 residues. The germline CDR1 and CDR2 sequences are LNHDA and SQIVND (reference sequence). Trimming removed 7 bases at V and 7 bases at J, with 34 bases between. CDR3 DNA sequence: TGTGCCAGTAACCCATTCCCCACCTTCAGGACAGCCTTGATCTCTGGCTACACCTTC. Protein product: CASNPFPTFRTALISGYTF.

CDR3 loop: CASSLLRRGYGYTF. In nucleotides, the CDR3 is TGTGCCAGCAGTTTATTGAGAAGGGGCTATGGCTACACCTTC. The J gene is TRBJ1-2, the V gene TRBV28; TRBD1 is a possible D gene (5 bases). Germline V gene sequence: CDR1 MDHEN, CDR2 SYDVKM. The CDR3 has 14 residues. Trimming left V 1 base short and J 4 bases short, with 10 bases between.

The V and J genes are TRBV7-9 and TRBJ2-2, with D maybe TRBD2 (5 bases). V was cut by 5 bases and J by 1 base, with 11 bases left in between. Germline V gene sequence: CDR1 SEHNR, CDR2 FQNEAQ (reference sequence). The CDR3 is 15 amino acids. The CDR3 region is CASSQISVNTGELFF. CDR3 sequence (DNA): TGTGCCAGCAGCCAGATTAGCGTGAACACCGGGGAGCTGTTTTTT.

The V call is TRBV5-4, the J call TRBJ2-5, with TRBD2 as a possible D gene (5 bases). Germline V CDR1 and CDR2: SGHNT, YYREEE (reference sequence). V was trimmed by 3 bases and J by 3 bases, leaving 9 bases between them. The CDR3 is 13 amino acids. Written as DNA, the CDR3 is TGTGCCAGCAGCTCGGACTGGAAAGAGACCCAGTACTTC. Protein product: CASSSDWKETQYF.

The chain joins TRBV7-9 to TRBJ2-7; tentative D call: TRBD1 (6 bases). Looked up from germline, CDR1 is SEHNR and CDR2 is FQNEAQ (reference sequence). V was shortened by 5 bases and J by 7 bases, with 15 bases between the two germline ends. This CDR3 is built from 13 residues. CDR3 loop: CASSPWTVQEQYF. For the CDR3, the DNA is TGTGCCAGCAGCCCATGGACAGTTCAGGAGCAGTACTTC.

The chain has TRBV11-2 and TRBJ1-1, with 8 positions matching TRBD1. The CDR3 loop spans 14 amino acids. Germline loops: CDR1 SGHAT, CDR2 FQNNGV. The V and J ends lost 4 bases and 2 bases, in that order; junction bases with no gene match: 3. The CDR3 DNA reads as TGTGCCAGCAGCTCCGGGACAGGTAACACTGAAGCTTTCTTT. Protein sequence: CASSSGTGNTEAFF.

On this clone: Other DNA sequences of this sample code for an identical CDR3. The chain couples TRBV11-2 to TRBJ2-7; D gene unclear. V lost 3 bases and J 3 bases, leaving 6 bases between the germline ends. Germline V gene sequence: CDR1 SGHAT, CDR2 FQNNGV. CDR3 length: 12 residues. Here the CDR3 DNA reads TGTGCCAGCAGCTTTTCACTCTACGAGCAGTACTTC. Translation gives CASSFSLYEQYF.

V and J are TRBV4-2 and TRBJ2-3, with TRBD2 matching over 9 bases. The J segment lost 2 bases and the V segment lost 6 bases, leaving 6 bases of the junction unmatched. The germline V gene has CDR1 LGHNA and CDR2 YNFKEQ. This CDR3 is 15 amino acids long. DNA for the CDR3: TGTGCCAGCAGTGGGAGACTAGCGGCCACAGATACGCAGTATTTT. It translates to CASSGRLAATDTQYF.

V gene TRBV3-1 (or the pseudogene TRBV3-2) combines with J gene TRBJ1-1; D gene uncertain. Germline V gives CDR1 LGHDT, CDR2 YNNKEL (reference sequence). V lost 7 bases and J lost 4, with 10 bases in between. The CDR3 length is 12 residues. In nucleotides, the CDR3 is TGTGCCAGCAACGGACTGGGCACTGAAGCTTTCTTT. Its protein product is CASNGLGTEAFF.

The chain recombines TRBV19 with TRBJ1-6; 9 nucleotides align to TRBD1. Germline assignment: CDR1 LNHDA and CDR2 SQIVND (reference sequence). The CDR3 has 16 amino acids. With 3 bases clipped from V and 10 bases from J, the junction kept 10 bases outside the gene matches. In DNA form, the CDR3 reads TGTGCCAGTAGTATGGAGGGACAGGGAAAACGATCACCCCTCCACTTT. This translates into CASSMEGQGKRSPLHF.

J is TRBJ2-7 and V is TRBV27; 14 positions agree with TRBD2. The CDR3 runs to 19 residues. The J segment lost 4 bases and the V segment lost 5 bases, leaving 16 bases of the junction unmatched. Germline lookup yields CDR1 MNHEY and CDR2 SMNVEV (reference sequence). The CDR3 region is CASSQSYPGLAGELYEQYF. CDR3 DNA sequence: TGTGCCAGCAGTCAGAGCTATCCGGGACTAGCGGGAGAGCTGTACGAGCAGTACTTC.